This entry features one T cell receptor (beta chain) sequence. Its target is unknown. The sample belongs to a study of cytomegalovirus exposure and HLA in healthy donors. Study-wide results and caveats: There was a cluster of highly shared sequence variants that was likely a sequencing artifact. The listing of roughly 160 TCR beta chains classed them as cytomegalovirus-associated.

A multiplex PCR was run with 60 Vbeta primers and 13 Jbeta primers. Assay: immunoSEQ multiplex PCR; the TCRdb copy retains only in-frame clones and omits some. This sample has 100,000 to 150,000 clones, with 8% to 9.5% found just once. The length of the CDR3 is 13 residues. Trimming stripped 3 bases from V and 3 bases from J, with 10 bases between. Germline values: CDR1 SGHRS, CDR2 YFSETQ. The chain has TRBV5-1 and TRBJ2-7, with D perhaps TRBD1 (5 bases). The specimen sequenced was PBMCs. The source of this sequence is a man aged 35 to 55 in good health and CMV-seronegative. The CDR3: CASSSTTVYEQYF. The CDR3 DNA is TGCGCCAGCAGCTCGACGACAGTCTACGAGCAGTACTTC.